Following are 3 T cell receptor beta chains from one sample sequenced in a study of cytomegalovirus exposure and HLA in healthy donors. Measured with immunoSEQ multiplex PCR; TCRdb has only the in-frame clones, and not every one. The sample has roughly 220,000 clones, 75% to 95% seen once. The material sequenced was PBMCs. The receptors were sampled from a woman between 18 and 29 years old in good health and CMV-seronegative.

This clone was found once. The chain's CDR3 is CASYFWAAGATGELFF. CDR3 sequence (DNA): TGTGCCTCCTACTTCTGGGCAGCGGGAGCCACCGGGGAGCTGTTTTTT. V usage is TRBV30 and J usage is TRBJ2-2, with 8 bases aligning to TRBD2. Per germline, CDR1 GTSNPN and CDR2 SVGIG (reference sequence). This CDR3 comprises 16 residues. With 7 bases clipped from V and 4 bases from J, the junction kept 14 bases outside the gene matches.

This sequence joins TRBV7-2 and TRBJ2-7, with no clear D. Per the germline V gene, CDR1 is SGHTA and CDR2 is FQGNSA. Between the trimmed V and J ends, which lost 6 bases and 0 bases, there was a span of 9 bases. The CDR3 totals 13 residues. DNA of the CDR3: TGTGCCAGCAGACAGCTTAGCTCCTACGAGCAGTACTTC. Its protein is CASRQLSSYEQYF.

The V and J genes are TRBV6-5 and TRBJ1-6, with D tentatively TRBD1 (5 bases). The CDR3 sequence is 12 residues long. Germline loops: CDR1 MNHEY, CDR2 SVGAGI. Trimming removed 5 bases at V and 7 bases at J, with 6 bases between. The CDR3 DNA reads as TGTGCCAGCAGTAGACAGAATTCACCCCTCCACTTT. Translated, it gives CASSRQNSPLHF.